This T cell receptor beta chain stems from a study of T cells after yellow fever vaccination. Study-wide findings and caveats: Clonotype sharing between CD4 and CD8 compartments was small.

TCRdb passed the 5' RACE reads through MiXCR, listing each CDR3 protein once. The data hold 320,000 or so distinct CDR3 sequences, with 7% to 9% observed a single time. Ten or more counts support this clonotype. The antigen is not known. The CDR3 is 16 residues long. Germline values: CDR1 LGHNA, CDR2 YNFKEQ. The J segment lost 2 bases and the V segment lost 0 bases, leaving 5 bases of the junction unmatched. The sequence came from a man between 18 and 29 years old who received the YFV17D yellow fever vaccine. The rearrangement joins TRBV4-2 to TRBJ2-3; 7 positions match TRBD2. The sequencing here drew on PBMCs, taken 35 to 50 days after the first yellow fever vaccination. The CDR3 DNA follows: TGTGCCAGCAGCCAAGAAGGCGGGAGCTACACAGATACGCAGTATTTT. Its protein is CASSQEGGSYTDTQYF.